This T cell receptor beta chain stems from a study of T cell responses to AZD1222 COVID-19 vaccine. Comment on this clone: The antigen remains unidentified.

General study results and limits: Baseline testing showed seropositivity in only a handful of AZD1222 recipients.

Libraries were prepared by immunoSEQ multiplex PCR; TCRdb keeps only in-frame clonotypes and omits some of them. The sample records about 150,000 clones, approximately 90% being singletons. Whether given at about 4 or about 12 weeks, second doses were pooled. Germline V CDR1 and CDR2: SGDLS, YYNGEE. V lost 4 bases to trimming and J lost 0 bases; unmatched junction nucleotides: 4. CDR3 length: 15 amino acids. This clonotype was obtained from an adult who received the AZD1222 COVID-19 vaccine. The chain is built from TRBV9 and TRBJ2-3, with TRBD1 matching over 8 bases. Sequencing was performed on peripheral blood, taken 28 days after the second AZD1222 dose. The CDR3 region is CASSLGQASTDTQYF. DNA for the CDR3: TGTGCCAGCAGCTTGGGACAGGCGAGCACAGATACGCAGTATTTT.